This TCR beta chain appears in the sequencing data of a study of graft-versus-host responses after intestinal transplantation. Across the study: Once they had received anti-thymocyte globulin induction, all recipients took tacrolimus and steroids for about three years. Study findings and constraints: GvH clones occurred in recipient marrow; some first appeared in ileum or blood. Patients with graft-donor T cell macrochimerism had high graft-versus-host to host-versus-graft clonal ratios in allografts. Association was observed between peak circulating GvH clone levels and early post-transplant HvG declines.

The table came from immunoSEQ multiplex PCR; TCRdb's copy has only in-frame clones and leaves some out. Of approximately 100,000 clones in the sample, under 95% were seen once. About this clone itself: Its antigen is unidentified.

The CDR3 is made up of 16 amino acids. Germline values: CDR1 KGHSH, CDR2 LQKENI. V was cut by 4 bases and J by 1 base, with 16 bases left in between. The material sequenced was unstimulated CD8+ T cells sorted from spleen or lymph node cells, taken before intestinal transplant. This TCR was sampled from a human donor who received an intestinal transplant. The chain uses TRBV18 and TRBJ1-1; no clear D gene. The CDR3 coding sequence is TGTGCCAGCTCACGGAGAATAGGGAGAAAGAACACTGAAGCTTTCTTT. Translating gives CASSRRIGRKNTEAFF. The variable domain in full, completed from reference TRBV18 and TRBJ1-1, reads NAGVMQNPRHLVRRRGQEARLRCSPMKGHSHVYWYRQLPEEGLKFMVYLQKENIIDESGMPKERFSAEFPKEGPSILRIQQVVRGDSAAYFCASSRRIGRKNTEAFFGQGTRLTVV.